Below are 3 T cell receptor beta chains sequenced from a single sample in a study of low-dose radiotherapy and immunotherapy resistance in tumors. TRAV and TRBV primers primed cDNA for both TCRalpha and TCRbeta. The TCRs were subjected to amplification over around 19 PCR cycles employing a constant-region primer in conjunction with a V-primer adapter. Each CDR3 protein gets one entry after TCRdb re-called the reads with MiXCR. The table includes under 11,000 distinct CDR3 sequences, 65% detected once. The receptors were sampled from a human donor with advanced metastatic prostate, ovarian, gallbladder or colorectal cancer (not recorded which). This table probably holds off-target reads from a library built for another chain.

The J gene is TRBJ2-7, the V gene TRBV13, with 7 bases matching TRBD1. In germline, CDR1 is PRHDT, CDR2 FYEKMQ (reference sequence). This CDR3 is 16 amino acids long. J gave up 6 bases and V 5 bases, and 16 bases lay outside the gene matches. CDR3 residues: CASSPSPKYRGVEQYF. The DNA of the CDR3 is TGTGCCAGCAGCCCAAGCCCGAAATACAGGGGAGTCGAGCAGTACTTC.

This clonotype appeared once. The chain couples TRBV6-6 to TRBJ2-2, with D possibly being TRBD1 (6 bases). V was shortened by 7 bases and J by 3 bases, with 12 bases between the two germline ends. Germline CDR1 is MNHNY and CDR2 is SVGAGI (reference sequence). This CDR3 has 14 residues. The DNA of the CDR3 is TGTGCCAGCACTAGGGACACTTACACCGGGGAGCTGTTTTTT. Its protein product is CASTRDTYTGELFF.

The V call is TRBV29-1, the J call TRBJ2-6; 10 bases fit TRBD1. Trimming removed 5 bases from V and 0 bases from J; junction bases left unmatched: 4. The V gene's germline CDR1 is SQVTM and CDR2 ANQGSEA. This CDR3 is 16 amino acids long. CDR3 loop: CSVSGQGGSGANVLTF. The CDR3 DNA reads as TGCAGCGTTTCTGGACAGGGGGGCTCTGGGGCCAACGTCCTGACTTTC.